The entry that follows covers one TCR beta chain sequence. Germline V gives CDR1 MNHEY, CDR2 SMNVEV (reference sequence). The CDR3 is 12 residues long. Trimming removed 2 bases at V and 7 bases at J, with 6 bases between. This sample stems from a study of OX40 agonist ivuxolimab in advanced cancers. TCRdb's copy holds only in-frame clones and misses some; the assay was immunoSEQ multiplex PCR. The data contain around 85,000 clones, about 89% of them singletons. The sequencing used CD4+ or CD8+ T cells sorted from blood, collected in a trial of the OX40 agonist ivuxolimab. The sequence was obtained from an adult with an advanced solid tumor such as melanoma, head and neck, liver or kidney cancer. The chain joins TRBV27 to TRBJ2-1, with D possibly being TRBD2 (6 bases). The CDR3 region is CASSLSGNEQFF. The CDR3 nucleotides are TGTGCCAGCAGTTTAAGCGGGAATGAGCAGTTCTTC.